The next 7 T cell receptor beta chains were all read from a single sample in a study of blood T cell repertoires in COVID-19. The protocol was immunoSEQ multiplex PCR, while the TCRdb copy is restricted to in-frame clones and leaves out a portion. Here the sample spans tens of thousands of clones, roughly 90% being singletons. The source material was peripheral blood. Source of these receptors: a man aged 55 to 70 with acute or convalescent COVID-19.

V gene TRBV15 combines with J gene TRBJ2-7, with 7 nucleotides matching TRBD2. This CDR3 spans 13 amino acids. V gave up 0 bases and J gave up 7 bases; unmatched junction bases: 3. CDR1 is LNHNV, CDR2 YYDKDF, per germline (reference sequence). Here the CDR3 reads CATSRELALEQYF. CDR3 DNA: TGTGCCACCAGCAGAGAACTAGCGCTGGAGCAGTACTTC. Based on the CDR3 plus reference TRBV15 and TRBJ2-7, the full variable domain is DAMVIQNPRYQVTQFGKPVTLSCSQTLNHNVMYWYQQKSSQAPKLLFHYYDKDFNNEADTPDNFQSRRPNTSFCFLDIRSPGLGDTAMYLCATSRELALEQYFGPGTRLTVT.

The chain carries TRBV7-8 and TRBJ2-2; 9 positions agree with TRBD1. Germline V gene lookup returns CDR1 SGHVS and CDR2 FQNEAQ. The J segment lost 2 bases and the V segment lost 0 bases, leaving 7 bases of the junction unmatched. The CDR3 length is 18 residues. CDR3 nucleotide sequence: TGTGCCAGCAGCTTAGCGCGGTGGGGACAGGGCAACACCGGGGAGCTGTTTTTT. Protein: CASSLARWGQGNTGELFF. Full variable domain (missing parts from reference TRBV7-8 and TRBJ2-2): GAGVSQSPRYKVAKRGQDVALRCDPISGHVSLFWYQQALGQGPEFLTYFQNEAQLDKSGLPSDRFFAERPEGSVSTLKIQRTQQEDSAVYLCASSLARWGQGNTGELFFGEGSRLTVL.

Comments on this clone: Other nucleotide sequences from this sample produce the same CDR3. The V call is TRBV5-1, the J call TRBJ1-1, with D tentatively TRBD1 (5 bases). Trimming took 2 bases from V and 3 from J, leaving 8 bases between them. This CDR3 contains 13 residues. CDR1 and CDR2 from the germline V gene are SGHRS and YFSETQ. Here the CDR3 reads CASSFGGDTEAFF. The CDR3, as DNA: TGCGCCAGCAGCTTCGGGGGTGACACTGAAGCTTTCTTT.

In its sample, this clone was seen a few times. J is TRBJ1-3 and V is TRBV9; the match to TRBD1 covers 7 bases. Germline V gene sequence: CDR1 SGDLS, CDR2 YYNGEE. Germline trimming cut 3 bases from V and 3 bases from J; bases unmatched to any gene: 6. CDR3 length: 15 residues. This CDR3 reads CASSAQGVYGNTIYF. Written as DNA, the CDR3 is TGTGCCAGCAGCGCCCAGGGGGTGTATGGAAACACCATATATTTT.

In its sample, this clone was seen many times. The chain employs TRBV3-1 (or the pseudogene TRBV3-2) and TRBJ1-1; 8 nucleotides match TRBD1. The V gene's germline CDR1 is LGHDT and CDR2 YNNKEL (reference sequence). The CDR3 has 14 residues. J lost 5 bases, V lost 3 bases, and 5 bases had no gene match. The CDR3 spells CASSQDREETEAFF. The CDR3 bases are TGTGCCAGCAGCCAGGACAGGGAGGAGACTGAAGCTTTCTTT.

This chain uses TRBV9 with TRBJ1-3; 7 nucleotides match TRBD1. The CDR3 is 14 residues long. Germline values: CDR1 SGDLS, CDR2 YYNGEE. J was trimmed by 2 bases and V by 5 bases; bases with no gene match: 4. CDR3 sequence (DNA): TGTGCCAGCAGTGACACAGGGGCTGGAAACACCATATATTTT. Its protein product is CASSDTGAGNTIYF.

This chain links TRBV6-1 with TRBJ1-4; D is uncertain. The length of the CDR3 is 15 residues. The V gene's germline CDR1 is MNHNS and CDR2 SASEGT. The V end lost 3 bases, the J end lost 4 bases, and 12 bases lay between the germline ends. CDR3 nucleotide sequence: TGTGCCAGCAGTGATTTAGGAGCCTTTAATGAAAAACTGTTTTTT. Translating it yields CASSDLGAFNEKLFF.